The rows below give T cell receptor beta chains drawn from one sample of a study of beta chain features in type 1 diabetes. The repertoire was sequenced with immunoSEQ multiplex PCR; TCRdb's copy has only in-frame clones and lacks some. The profile shows 350,000 to 400,000 clones, roughly 13% of them singletons. The sample comprised naive CD4+ T cells from blood. The receptors derive from a woman under 30 with type 1 diabetes. Both conserved end residues are part of each CDR3. D genes are given only for firm matches. Only part of the rows carry a size: once, few, many, or a class if the clone is expanded.

V	J	size	D	CDR3	DNA
TRBV4-2	TRBJ2-7	few	TRBD2	CASSQGGLAGGYEQYF	TGTGCCAGCAGCCAAGGTGGGCTAGCGGGAGGGTACGAGCAGTACTTC
TRBV4-3	TRBJ1-1	few	TRBD1	CASSQVGRGVKTEAFF	TGCGCCAGCAGCCAAGTTGGCAGGGGGGTTAAAACTGAAGCTTTCTTT
TRBV4-3	TRBJ1-5	-	-	CASSQSYRGNQPQHF	TGCGCCAGCAGCCAAAGTTACAGGGGCAATCAGCCCCAGCATTTT
TRBV7-2	TRBJ2-7	-	-	CASSLTSSQYF	TGTGCCAGCAGCTTGACTAGTTCACAGTACTTC
TRBV5-1	TRBJ2-1	-	TRBD2	CASRFPSGAYNEQFF	TGCGCCAGCAGATTTCCTAGCGGGGCCTACAATGAGCAGTTCTTC
TRBV7-2	TRBJ2-7	-	-	CASSPPSRGTYEQYF	TGTGCCAGCAGCCCTCCATCTAGGGGAACCTACGAGCAGTACTTC
TRBV18	TRBJ1-1	-	-	CASSTTTGAFF	TGTGCCAGCTCTACCACGACAGGTGCTTTCTTT
TRBV4-1	TRBJ2-3	-	-	CASSSSGSTDTQYF	TGCGCCAGCAGCTCGTCGGGGAGCACAGATACGCAGTATTTT
TRBV6-5	TRBJ1-2	-	-	CASRMDSNYGYTF	TGTGCCAGCAGGATGGACAGCAACTATGGCTACACCTTC
TRBV28	TRBJ2-1	once	TRBD2	CASSLRAAILAGRTYNEQFF	TGTGCCAGCAGTTTACGCGCAGCAATACTAGCGGGACGAACCTACAATGAGCAGTTCTTC
TRBV7-2	TRBJ1-1	-	-	CASRKDRLNTEAFF	TGTGCCAGCAGGAAAGACAGGCTGAACACTGAAGCTTTCTTT
TRBV5-4	TRBJ2-5	-	TRBD2	CASSLEGLATETQYF	TGTGCCAGCAGCTTGGAGGGACTAGCTACAGAGACCCAGTACTTC
TRBV4-3	TRBJ2-7	few	-	CASSLRRDSYEQYF	TGCGCCAGCAGCCTCCGGAGGGACTCCTACGAGCAGTACTTC
TRBV4-1	TRBJ2-7	few	-	CASSQGLLRQSHEQYF	TGCGCCAGCAGCCAAGGTTTGCTGCGACAGTCTCACGAGCAGTACTTC
TRBV4-3	TRBJ2-2	-	-	CASSQGSPGRGENTGELFF	TGCGCCAGCAGCCAAGGTTCACCGGGGAGGGGGGAAAACACCGGGGAGCTGTTTTTT
TRBV4-3	TRBJ2-1	few	-	CASSRTGVREQFF	TGCGCCAGCAGCCGGACGGGAGTTCGGGAGCAGTTCTTC
TRBV18	TRBJ2-7	few	TRBD1	CASSRTGLGEQYF	TGTGCCAGCTCGAGGACAGGGTTGGGCGAGCAGTACTTC
TRBV9	TRBJ2-3	few	-	CASSPAGIRRSTDTQYF	TGTGCCAGCAGCCCCGCAGGGATAAGGCGGAGCACAGATACGCAGTATTTT
TRBV4-1	TRBJ1-5	-	-	CASSPGQPSTPQHF	TGCGCCAGCAGCCCCGGACAGCCTTCAACGCCCCAGCATTTT
TRBV2	TRBJ1-2	-	TRBD1	CASSRQGWDGYTF	TGTGCCAGCAGCCGACAGGGTTGGGATGGCTACACCTTC
TRBV4-1	TRBJ2-1	-	-	CASSYPALSSYNEQFF	TGCGCCAGCAGCTACCCCGCTTTGAGCTCCTACAATGAGCAGTTCTTC
TRBV9	TRBJ1-1	few	TRBD1	CASSEGTGQNTEAFF	TGTGCCAGCAGCGAAGGGACAGGCCAGAACACTGAAGCTTTCTTT
TRBV18	TRBJ2-1	few	TRBD2	CASSFSSWTSGNEQFF	TGTGCCAGCTCATTTTCCTCTTGGACTAGCGGCAATGAGCAGTTCTTC
TRBV2	TRBJ2-7	-	TRBD1	CASSERTGGWQYF	TGTGCCAGCAGTGAACGGACAGGGGGCTGGCAGTACTTC
TRBV6-4	TRBJ2-4	few	-	CASSFEQGNIQYF	TGTGCCAGCAGTTTCGAACAGGGAAACATTCAGTACTTC
TRBV19	TRBJ1-1	-	-	CASSVARETEAFF	TGTGCCAGTAGCGTGGCGCGGGAGACTGAAGCTTTCTTT
TRBV18	TRBJ1-1	few	-	CASSAPVPTEAFF	TGTGCCAGCTCAGCTCCAGTGCCCACTGAAGCTTTCTTT
TRBV7-7	TRBJ1-6	-	TRBD1	CASSLDRGSPLHF	TGTGCCAGCAGCTTGGACAGGGGTTCACCCCTCCACTTT
TRBV5-1	TRBJ2-3	-	-	CASIGPSRGDTQYF	TGCGCCAGCATTGGCCCATCCCGCGGGGATACGCAGTATTTT
TRBV5-4	TRBJ2-1	-	-	CASSRGQVAYNEQFF	TGTGCCAGCAGCCGAGGGCAGGTCGCCTACAATGAGCAGTTCTTC
TRBV4-3	TRBJ1-6	few	TRBD1	CASSQDGTGGSPLHF	TGCGCCAGCAGCCAAGATGGGACAGGGGGATCACCCCTCCACTTT
TRBV20-1	TRBJ1-2	-	-	CSARDAGYTF	TGCAGTGCTAGAGACGCGGGCTACACCTTC
TRBV25-1	TRBJ2-7	few	-	CASRREGTYEQYF	TGTGCCAGCAGGCGCGAGGGTACGTACGAGCAGTACTTC
TRBV7-9	TRBJ1-1	-	-	CASSLFGRNTEAFF	TGTGCCAGCAGCTTGTTTGGGAGGAACACTGAAGCTTTCTTT
TRBV30	TRBJ1-4	-	TRBD1	CAWNRQGAEKLFF	TGTGCCTGGAACCGACAGGGGGCCGAAAAACTGTTTTTT
TRBV7-2	TRBJ2-5	-	-	CASSLGQGETQYF	TGTGCCAGCAGCTTAGGTCAGGGAGAGACCCAGTACTTC
TRBV7-9	TRBJ1-1	few	TRBD1	CASSLTTGEAEAFF	TGTGCCAGCAGTCTTACGACAGGGGAGGCTGAAGCTTTCTTT
TRBV15	TRBJ2-2	few	-	CATSIRSGTGELFF	TGTGCCACCAGTATCCGGAGTGGCACCGGGGAGCTGTTTTTT
TRBV4-3	TRBJ1-4	few	-	CASSLQAWEKLFF	TGCGCCAGCAGCCTACAGGCGTGGGAAAAACTGTTTTTT
TRBV4-2	TRBJ2-3	few	TRBD2	CASSRRLAGTQADTQYF	TGTGCCAGCAGCCGCCGTCTAGCGGGAACACAGGCAGATACGCAGTATTTT
TRBV4-1	TRBJ2-7	-	-	CASSQQHSYEQYF	TGCGCCAGCAGCCAACAACACTCCTACGAGCAGTACTTC
TRBV7-3	TRBJ2-3	few	-	CASSNSRADTQYF	TGTGCCAGCAGCAACAGCCGTGCAGATACGCAGTATTTT
TRBV5-6	TRBJ1-5	few	TRBD1	CASSWTGDRGQPQHF	TGTGCCAGCAGCTGGACAGGGGATCGAGGTCAGCCCCAGCATTTT
TRBV27	TRBJ1-1	-	TRBD1	CASVGTGILNTEAFF	TGTGCCAGCGTCGGGACAGGCATCTTGAACACTGAAGCTTTCTTT
TRBV7-9	TRBJ1-1	-	TRBD1	CASSSQGVRNTEAFF	TGTGCCAGCAGCTCCCAGGGGGTCAGGAACACTGAAGCTTTCTTT
TRBV6-5	TRBJ2-3	few	-	CASSYSIVDTQYF	TGTGCCAGCAGTTACTCGATAGTGGATACGCAGTATTTT
TRBV2	TRBJ1-2	-	-	CASSVEGIGGYTF	TGTGCCAGCAGTGTGGAGGGGATCGGGGGCTACACCTTC
TRBV4-1	TRBJ2-7	-	-	CASSQDPAGYYEQYF	TGCGCCAGCAGCCAAGACCCAGCGGGCTACTACGAGCAGTACTTC
TRBV6-5	TRBJ2-2	few	-	CASSAYTGELFF	TGTGCCAGCTCCGCGTACACCGGGGAGCTGTTTTTT
TRBV11-2	TRBJ2-3	few	TRBD1	CASSFRTGVTDTQYF	TGTGCCAGCAGTTTCCGTACAGGGGTCACAGATACGCAGTATTTT
TRBV7-8	TRBJ2-7	few	-	CASSPGLGFRRGKYEQYF	TGTGCCAGCAGCCCAGGTCTTGGGTTCCGGAGAGGGAAGTACGAGCAGTACTTC
TRBV14	TRBJ1-1	few	TRBD1	CASSQETSRQGLWGNTEAFF	TGTGCCAGCAGCCAAGAGACCAGCCGACAGGGGTTGTGGGGGAACACTGAAGCTTTCTTT